Sequencing of this T cell receptor (beta chain) was carried out in a study of T-cell memory formation after mild COVID-19. Study summary: Clustering of TCRs was largely donor specific.

CDR3 length: 15 amino acids. V was trimmed by 3 bases and J by 0 bases, leaving 11 bases between them. CDR1 is DFQATT and CDR2 is SNEGSKA in the germline V gene (reference sequence). From 5'RACE with constant-segment primers came TCR alpha and TCR beta cDNA libraries that carried sample barcodes and UMIs. TCRdb reanalysed the 5' RACE reads using MiXCR and keeps one entry per CDR3 protein. The table has 400,000 to 500,000 distinct CDR3 sequences, 20% to 25% seen once. This clonotype was counted only a few times. Sequences were obtained from PBMCs or a T cell subset sorted from them (not recorded which). The clonotype originates from an adult woman who had mild COVID-19 (a few samples of this study predate the infection). Cell type and time point are not known. The gene calls are TRBV20-1 and TRBJ1-4; no clear D. The CDR3 DNA reads as TGCAGTGCTAGTGGCGGGTCGGCAACTAATGAAAAACTGTTTTTT. Protein product: CSASGGSATNEKLFF.